The 9 T cell receptor beta chains listed next were all sequenced from one sample in a study of T cell repertoires in cytomegalovirus infection (dated by TCRdb to about 2019). The listed sequencing device is Illumina HiSeq 1500. TCRdb reran the public reads through fastp at Q25 and MiXCR, keeping productive beta chains. When rows share a CDR3 protein, they turn into one entry using the most common DNA and genes. The sample table holds around 70,000 distinct CDR3 sequences, of which around 28% were seen once. The top ten clones comprise 50% to 65% of the sample. These receptors are not linked to any known antigen. What the treatment or condition label conveys for this sample: in vitro stimulation with specific CMV peptide epitopes to enrich CMV-specific T cells. Material: CD8+ T cells from cultured PBMCs, obtained from culture after CMV antigen stimulation. These receptors came from a human donor in good health (CMV status not recorded). Some clones in this sample may be carry-over from other donors' samples.

In its sample, this clonotype was seen many times. This chain connects TRBV7-8 to TRBJ2-4, with 9 bases aligning to TRBD1. The CDR3 contains 15 residues. Trimming took 4 bases from V and 5 from J; bases not matched to a gene: 6. Germline CDR1 is SGHVS and CDR2 is FQNEAQ. The CDR3 loop reads CASSSGQGRENIQYF. CDR3 sequence (DNA): TGTGCCAGCAGCTCGGGACAGGGAAGGGAAAACATTCAGTACTTC.

This clonotype was detected once. This may be a read error: a much more frequent sequence differs by one nucleotide. The J gene is TRBJ1-2, the V gene TRBV7-2; possibly TRBD1 for D (5 bases). The V gene's germline CDR1 is SGHTA and CDR2 FQGNSA. This CDR3 has 14 amino acids. The CDR3: CACSLSWGNYGYTF. The CDR3, as DNA: TGTGCCTGCAGCTTATCGTGGGGGAACTATGGCTACACCTTC.

The chain carries TRBV28 and TRBJ2-7, with D possibly TRBD2 on 5 matching bases. The V gene's germline CDR1 is MDHEN and CDR2 SYDVKM. Trimming took 1 base from V and 0 from J, leaving 10 bases between them. The CDR3 spans 15 residues. CDR3: CASSLSSGNSYEQYF. The CDR3 DNA reads TGTGCCAGCAGTTTATCTTCCGGGAACTCCTACGAGCAGTACTTC.

This clonotype appeared a few times. The chain couples TRBV12-3 or TRBV12-4 to TRBJ2-2; 9 bases line up with TRBD2. This CDR3 is 15 amino acids long. The ends lost 8 bases at V and 3 bases at J; junction bases unmatched: 7. CDR3 sequence reads: CASLTSGAYTGELFF. The CDR3 DNA is TGTGCCAGCTTGACTAGCGGAGCGTACACCGGGGAGCTGTTTTTT.

The CDR3 reads CASRGGPDQRETQYF. The CDR3 DNA reads TGTGCCAGTAGAGGGGGGCCAGATCAGCGAGAGACCCAGTACTTC. J is TRBJ2-5 and V is TRBV19, with D perhaps assigned TRBD1 or TRBD2 (6 bases each). Per germline, CDR1 LNHDA and CDR2 SQIVND (reference sequence). V dropped 6 bases and J dropped 4 bases, with 18 bases sitting between them. This CDR3 has 15 amino acids.

At least ten counts were recorded for this clonotype. The gene calls are TRBV27 and TRBJ2-5; D is possibly TRBD1 or TRBD2 (5 bases each). With 2 bases removed from V and 2 bases from J, the gap between germline ends came to 12 bases. CDR1 MNHEY and CDR2 SMNVEV come from the germline V gene (reference sequence). This CDR3 is built from 15 residues. The CDR3 loop reads CASSLIGAGQETQYF. DNA of the CDR3: TGTGCCAGCAGTTTAATAGGGGCGGGTCAAGAGACCCAGTACTTC.

The chain couples TRBV28 to TRBJ2-1; the match to TRBD2 covers 11 bases. V trimming: 10 bases; J trimming: 4 bases; junction bases outside the gene matches: 12. Germline values: CDR1 MDHEN, CDR2 SYDVKM. The CDR3 totals 16 residues. The CDR3: CANSSGLAGLYNEQFF. The CDR3 nucleotides read TGTGCCAACAGCAGCGGACTAGCGGGCTTATACAATGAGCAGTTCTTC.

This clonotype was recorded a few times. The V call is TRBV12-3 or TRBV12-4, the J call TRBJ2-3; D is perhaps TRBD1 or TRBD2 (6 bases each). CDR3 length: 15 residues. V was pared by 7 bases and J by 8 bases, with 22 bases between. The CDR3 DNA follows: TGTGCCAGCACCTTATCGGAGGGGGACCTTGGTACGCAGTATTTT. It yields the protein CASTLSEGDLGTQYF.

This clonotype was recorded at least ten times. The chain's CDR3 is CASSIGTALNNEQFF. CDR3 nucleotide sequence: TGTGCCAGCAGTATTGGAACTGCCTTAAACAATGAGCAGTTCTTC. The chain joins TRBV28 to TRBJ2-1; D remains unclear. This CDR3 has 15 residues. CDR1 and CDR2 (germline): MDHEN, SYDVKM. Trimming cost V 5 bases and J 5 bases, with 16 bases left between them.